Described below is a single T cell receptor (beta chain) sequence and its context. Trimming cost V 6 bases and J 10 bases; bases outside gene matches: 11. Germline-derived CDR1 and CDR2 are LGHDT and YNNKEL (reference sequence). This CDR3 region has 14 residues. Patients of the Seattle cohort, enrolled during active infection, were followed longitudinally. Libraries were prepared by immunoSEQ multiplex PCR; TCRdb keeps only in-frame clonotypes and omits some of them. The sample holds fewer than 250,000 clones, around 81% seen once. The data are from a study of blood T cell repertoires in COVID-19. Whole-study context: Samples representing acute and convalescent COVID-19 were sourced from the United States, Italy and Spain. PBMCs, B-cell-depleted T cells, or T cells provided the cDNA or gDNA that made up the material.

The receptor was isolated from a man in his sixties with COVID-19, enrolled during active disease. This chain links TRBV3-1 (or the pseudogene TRBV3-2) with TRBJ2-1; 8 bases match TRBD2. Sequencing was performed on peripheral blood. The CDR3 loop is CASRPGTSLGEQFF. In nucleotides, the CDR3 is TGTGCCAGCAGGCCCGGGACTAGTCTGGGGGAGCAGTTCTTC.